This record looks at one T cell receptor (beta chain) sequence and its context. V lost 4 bases to trimming and J lost 3 bases; unmatched junction nucleotides: 4. Germline values: CDR1 SNHLY, CDR2 FYNNEI. The CDR3 spans 14 residues. This table comes from immunoSEQ multiplex PCR, and its TCRdb copy is limited to in-frame clones, with some not included. The sample records around 300,000 clones, around 83% being singletons. This sample stems from a study of blood T cell repertoires in COVID-19. At the level of the study: Specimens from acute and convalescent COVID-19 originated in the United States, Italy and Spain. The analysed material was cDNA or gDNA that came from T cells, B-cell-depleted T cells, or PBMCs.

V and J are TRBV2 and TRBJ1-1; the match to TRBD1 covers 8 bases. The sequence came from a man aged 30 to 39 with active or convalescent COVID-19. Sequencing used peripheral blood. The CDR3 loop reads CASSGGTGHTEAFF. Here the CDR3 DNA reads TGTGCCAGCAGTGGGGGGACAGGCCACACTGAAGCTTTCTTT.